This T cell receptor beta chain stems from a study of metastatic and nonmetastatic thyroid tumors. Study as a whole: Peripheral blood and tumor or nodule samples from malignant and benign thyroid patients were compared. General study points: Significantly higher TCR beta diversity was reportedly seen in malignant thyroid tumors than benign nodules, in blood and tumor.

Before thyroid surgery, none of the patients had received any treatment. Per the authors' pipeline: What underpinned the distant-metastasis classifier for papillary thyroid cancer was the set of CDR3 differences across clinicopathological groups. Using MiXCR, TCRdb re-called clones from the PCR reads. TCRdb, rather than the study authors, made the V and J calls. This table has roughly 13,000 clones, over 20% appearing once. About this clone itself: The antigen is not known.

J was trimmed by 9 bases and V by 4 bases; bases with no gene match: 12. There are 16 residues in the CDR3. Germline V gene lookup returns CDR1 KGHDR and CDR2 SFDVKD. The sequenced sample consisted of tumor tissue. This sequence was found in a female donor with papillary thyroid cancer or a benign thyroid nodule (not recorded which). Some clones in this sample may be carry-over from other donors' samples. This chain joins TRBV24-1 and TRBJ2-1, with 9 bases fitting TRBD2. CDR3 sequence: CATSEETSGARGEQFF. CDR3 sequence (DNA): TGTGCCACCAGTGAGGAGACTAGCGGAGCTCGAGGTGAGCAGTTCTTC.